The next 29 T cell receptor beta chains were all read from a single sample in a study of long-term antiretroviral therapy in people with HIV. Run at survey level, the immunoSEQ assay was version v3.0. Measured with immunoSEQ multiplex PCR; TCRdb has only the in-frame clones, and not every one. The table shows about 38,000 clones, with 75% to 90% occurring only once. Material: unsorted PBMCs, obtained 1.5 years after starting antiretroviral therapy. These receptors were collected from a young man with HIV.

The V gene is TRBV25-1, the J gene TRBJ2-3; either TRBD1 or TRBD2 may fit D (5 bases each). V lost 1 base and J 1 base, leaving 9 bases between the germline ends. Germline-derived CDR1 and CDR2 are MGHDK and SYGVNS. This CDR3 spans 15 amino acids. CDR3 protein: CASSESRGGTDTQYF. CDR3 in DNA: TGTGCCAGCAGTGAATCAAGAGGGGGCACAGATACGCAGTATTTT.

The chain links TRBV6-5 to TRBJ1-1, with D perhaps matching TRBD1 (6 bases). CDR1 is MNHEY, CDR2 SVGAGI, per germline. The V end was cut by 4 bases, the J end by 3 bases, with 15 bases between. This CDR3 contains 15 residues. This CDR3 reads CASSWGPGRDTEAFF. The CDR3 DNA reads TGTGCCAGCAGTTGGGGGCCGGGTCGTGACACTGAAGCTTTCTTT.

The CDR3 spells CASSHAGQGSYEQYF. The CDR3 nucleotides are TGCGCCAGCAGCCATGCAGGACAGGGGTCCTACGAGCAGTACTTC. The chain recombines TRBV4-1 with TRBJ2-7; 9 bases match TRBD1. V lost 3 bases and J lost 1; bases outside the gene matches: 4. Germline V gene sequence: CDR1 MGHRA, CDR2 YSYEKL. This CDR3 is built from 15 residues.

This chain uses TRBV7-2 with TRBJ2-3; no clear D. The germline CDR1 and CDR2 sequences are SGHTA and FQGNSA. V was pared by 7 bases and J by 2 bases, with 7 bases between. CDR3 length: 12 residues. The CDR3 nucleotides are TGTGCCAGCAACCCAAACACAGATACGCAGTATTTT. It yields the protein CASNPNTDTQYF.

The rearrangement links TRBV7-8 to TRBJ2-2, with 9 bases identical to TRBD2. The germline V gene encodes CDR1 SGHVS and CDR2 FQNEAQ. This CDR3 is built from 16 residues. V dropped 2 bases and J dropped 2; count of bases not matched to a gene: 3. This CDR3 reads CASSLLTSGNTGELFF. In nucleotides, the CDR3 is TGTGCCAGCAGCTTACTGACTAGCGGTAACACCGGGGAGCTGTTTTTT. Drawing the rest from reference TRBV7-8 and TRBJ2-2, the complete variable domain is GAGVSQSPRYKVAKRGQDVALRCDPISGHVSLFWYQQALGQGPEFLTYFQNEAQLDKSGLPSDRFFAERPEGSVSTLKIQRTQQEDSAVYLCASSLLTSGNTGELFFGEGSRLTVL.

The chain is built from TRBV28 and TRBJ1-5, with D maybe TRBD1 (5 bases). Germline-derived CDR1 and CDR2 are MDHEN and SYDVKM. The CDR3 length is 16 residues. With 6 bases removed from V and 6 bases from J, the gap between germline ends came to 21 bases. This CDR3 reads CASSTGRQGGSQPQHF. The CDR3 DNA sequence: TGTGCCAGCAGCACAGGAAGGCAGGGCGGTTCTCAGCCCCAGCATTTT.

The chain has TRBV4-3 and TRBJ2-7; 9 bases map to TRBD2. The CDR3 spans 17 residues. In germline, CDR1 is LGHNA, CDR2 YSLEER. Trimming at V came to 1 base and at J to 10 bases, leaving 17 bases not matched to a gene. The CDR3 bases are TGCGCCAGCAGCCAAGCTCTCGGCGGGGGGGTTGGCCCTTTACAGTACTTC. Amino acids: CASSQALGGGVGPLQYF.

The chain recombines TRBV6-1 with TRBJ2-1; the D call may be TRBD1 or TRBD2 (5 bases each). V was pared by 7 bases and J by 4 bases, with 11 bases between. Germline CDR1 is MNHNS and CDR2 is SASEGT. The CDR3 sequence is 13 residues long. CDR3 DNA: TGTGCCAGCACTCAGGGACCGTACAATGAGCAGTTCTTC. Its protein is CASTQGPYNEQFF.

This CDR3 is CASSPFDTDYEQYF. For the CDR3, the DNA is TGTGCCAGCAGTCCCTTCGACACTGACTACGAGCAGTACTTC. This chain links TRBV27 with TRBJ2-7; D is undetermined. CDR3 length: 14 residues. Trimming cost V 5 bases and J 3 bases, with 14 bases left between them. Germline values: CDR1 MNHEY, CDR2 SMNVEV (reference sequence).

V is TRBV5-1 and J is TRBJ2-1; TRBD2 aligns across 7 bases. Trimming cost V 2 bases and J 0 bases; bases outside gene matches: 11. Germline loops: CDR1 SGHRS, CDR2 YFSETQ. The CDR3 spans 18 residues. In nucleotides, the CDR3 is TGCGCCAGCAGCTTAACCCTTAGCGGGCCGAGCTCCTACAATGAGCAGTTCTTC. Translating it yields CASSLTLSGPSSYNEQFF.

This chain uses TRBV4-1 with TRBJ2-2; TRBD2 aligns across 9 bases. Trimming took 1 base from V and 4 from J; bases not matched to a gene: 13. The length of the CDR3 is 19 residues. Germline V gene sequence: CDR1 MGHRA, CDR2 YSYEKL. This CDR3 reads CASSQGLGAAGGRTGELFF. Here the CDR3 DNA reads TGCGCCAGCAGCCAAGGATTGGGCGCAGCGGGAGGTCGCACCGGGGAGCTGTTTTTT.

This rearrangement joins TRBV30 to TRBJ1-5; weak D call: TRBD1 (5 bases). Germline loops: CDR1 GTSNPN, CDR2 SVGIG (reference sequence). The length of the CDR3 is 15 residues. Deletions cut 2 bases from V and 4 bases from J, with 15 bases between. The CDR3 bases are TGTGCCTGGAGTCTCAGCGGGGGGGAGAATCAGCCCCAGCATTTT. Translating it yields CAWSLSGGENQPQHF.

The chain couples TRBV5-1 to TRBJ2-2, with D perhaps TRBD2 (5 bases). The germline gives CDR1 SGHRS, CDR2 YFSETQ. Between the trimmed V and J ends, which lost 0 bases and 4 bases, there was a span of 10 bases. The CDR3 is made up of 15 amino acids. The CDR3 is CASSLAGYVTGELFF. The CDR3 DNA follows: TGCGCCAGCAGCTTGGCGGGATATGTCACCGGGGAGCTGTTTTTT.

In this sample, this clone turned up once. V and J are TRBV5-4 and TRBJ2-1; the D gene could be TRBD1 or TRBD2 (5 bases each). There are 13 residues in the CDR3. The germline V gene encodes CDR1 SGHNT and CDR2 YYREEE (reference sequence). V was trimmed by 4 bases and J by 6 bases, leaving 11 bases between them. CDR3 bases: TGTGCCAGCAGCGCGAGGGACCCCAATGAGCAGTTCTTC. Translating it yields CASSARDPNEQFF.

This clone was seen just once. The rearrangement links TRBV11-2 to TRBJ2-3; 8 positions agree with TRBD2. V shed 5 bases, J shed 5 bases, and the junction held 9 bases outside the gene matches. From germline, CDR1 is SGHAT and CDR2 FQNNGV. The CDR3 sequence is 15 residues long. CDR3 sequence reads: CASSAGLGFGDTQYF. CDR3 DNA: TGTGCCAGCAGCGCGGGACTAGGGTTTGGAGATACGCAGTATTTT.

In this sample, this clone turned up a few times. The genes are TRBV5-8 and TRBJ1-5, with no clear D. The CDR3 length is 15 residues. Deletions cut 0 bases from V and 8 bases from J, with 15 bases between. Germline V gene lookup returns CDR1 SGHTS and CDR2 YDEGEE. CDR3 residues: CASSLGQAGLEPQHF. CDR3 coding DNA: TGTGCCAGCAGCTTGGGGCAGGCTGGTCTGGAGCCCCAGCATTTT.

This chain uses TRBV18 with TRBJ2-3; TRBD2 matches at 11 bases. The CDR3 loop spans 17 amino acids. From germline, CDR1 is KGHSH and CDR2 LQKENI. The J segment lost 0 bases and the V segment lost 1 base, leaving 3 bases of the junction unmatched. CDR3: CASSPRGTSGSTDTQYF. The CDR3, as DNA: TGTGCCAGCTCACCACGTGGGACTAGCGGAAGCACAGATACGCAGTATTTT.

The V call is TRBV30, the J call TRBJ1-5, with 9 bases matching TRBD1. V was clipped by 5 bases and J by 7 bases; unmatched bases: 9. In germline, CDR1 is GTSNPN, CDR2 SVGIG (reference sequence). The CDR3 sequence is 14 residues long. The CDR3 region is CAWQKGQGDQPQHF. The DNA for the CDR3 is TGTGCCTGGCAGAAGGGACAGGGAGACCAGCCCCAGCATTTT. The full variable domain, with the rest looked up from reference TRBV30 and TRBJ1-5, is SQTIHQWPATLVQPVGSPLSLECTVEGTSNPNLYWYRQAAGRGLQLLFYSVGIGQISSEVPQNLSASRPQDRQFILSSKKLLLSDSGFYLCAWQKGQGDQPQHFGDGTRLSIL.

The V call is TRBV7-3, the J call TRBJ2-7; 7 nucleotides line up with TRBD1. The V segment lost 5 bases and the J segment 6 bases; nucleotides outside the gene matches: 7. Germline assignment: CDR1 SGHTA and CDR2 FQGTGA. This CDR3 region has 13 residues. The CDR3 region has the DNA TGTGCCAGCAGCAGAGACAGGGTGAGCGAGCAGTACTTC. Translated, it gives CASSRDRVSEQYF.

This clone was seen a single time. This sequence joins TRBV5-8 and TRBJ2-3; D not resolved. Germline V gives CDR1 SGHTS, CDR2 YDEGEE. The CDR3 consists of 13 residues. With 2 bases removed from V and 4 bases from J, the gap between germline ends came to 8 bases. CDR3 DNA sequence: TGTGCCAGCAGCTTTAGAGAACCAGATACGCAGTATTTT. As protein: CASSFREPDTQYF.

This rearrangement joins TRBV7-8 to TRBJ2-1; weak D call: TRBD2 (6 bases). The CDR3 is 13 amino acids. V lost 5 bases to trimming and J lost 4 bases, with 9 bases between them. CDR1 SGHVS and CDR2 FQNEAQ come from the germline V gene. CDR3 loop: CASSTGLYNEQFF. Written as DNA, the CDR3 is TGTGCCAGCAGCACGGGACTTTACAATGAGCAGTTCTTC.

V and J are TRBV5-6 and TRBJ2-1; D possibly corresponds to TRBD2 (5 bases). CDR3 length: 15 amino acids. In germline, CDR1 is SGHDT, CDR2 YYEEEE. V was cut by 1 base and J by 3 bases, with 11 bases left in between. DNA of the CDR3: TGTGCCAGCAGCTTGTTGCGGGCCGTCTACAATGAGCAGTTCTTC. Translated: CASSLLRAVYNEQFF.

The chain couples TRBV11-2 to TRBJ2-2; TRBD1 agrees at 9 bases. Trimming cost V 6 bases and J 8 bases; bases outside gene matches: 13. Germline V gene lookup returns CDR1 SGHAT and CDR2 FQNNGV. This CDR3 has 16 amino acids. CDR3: CASSRAGTGSIGELFF. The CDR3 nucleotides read TGTGCCAGCAGTCGAGCCGGGACAGGGAGTATAGGGGAGCTGTTTTTT.

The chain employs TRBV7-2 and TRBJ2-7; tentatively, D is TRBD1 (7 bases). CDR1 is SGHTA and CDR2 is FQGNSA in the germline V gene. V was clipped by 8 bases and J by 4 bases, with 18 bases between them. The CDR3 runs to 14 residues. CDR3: CASSLAGGYYEQYF. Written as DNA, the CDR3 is TGTGCCAGCTCCCTCGCAGGGGGGTATTACGAGCAGTACTTC.

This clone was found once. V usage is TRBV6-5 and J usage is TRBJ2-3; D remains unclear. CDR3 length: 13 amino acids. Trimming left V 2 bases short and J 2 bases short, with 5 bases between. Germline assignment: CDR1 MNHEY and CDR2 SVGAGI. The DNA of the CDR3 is TGTGCCAGCAGTTACGGGGTCACAGATACGCAGTATTTT. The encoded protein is CASSYGVTDTQYF.

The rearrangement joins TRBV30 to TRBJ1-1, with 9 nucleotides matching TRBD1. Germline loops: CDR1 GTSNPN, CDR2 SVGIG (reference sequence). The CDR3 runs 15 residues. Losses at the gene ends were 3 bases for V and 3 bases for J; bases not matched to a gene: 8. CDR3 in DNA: TGTGCCTGGAGAAACATGGGACAGGGCTACACTGAAGCTTTCTTT. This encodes CAWRNMGQGYTEAFF.

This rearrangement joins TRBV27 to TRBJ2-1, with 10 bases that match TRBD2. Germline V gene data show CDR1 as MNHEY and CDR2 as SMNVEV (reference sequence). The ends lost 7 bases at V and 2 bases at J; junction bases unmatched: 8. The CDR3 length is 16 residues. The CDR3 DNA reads TGTGCCAGCACCCTCGTAGCGGGAGGTGCCTACAATGAGCAGTTCTTC. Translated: CASTLVAGGAYNEQFF.

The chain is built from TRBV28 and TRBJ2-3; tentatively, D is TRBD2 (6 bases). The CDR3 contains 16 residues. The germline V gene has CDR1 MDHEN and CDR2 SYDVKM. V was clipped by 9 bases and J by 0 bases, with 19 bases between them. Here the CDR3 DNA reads TGTGCCAGTAAATTAGACCGACGGGGGAGCACAGATACGCAGTATTTT. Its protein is CASKLDRRGSTDTQYF.

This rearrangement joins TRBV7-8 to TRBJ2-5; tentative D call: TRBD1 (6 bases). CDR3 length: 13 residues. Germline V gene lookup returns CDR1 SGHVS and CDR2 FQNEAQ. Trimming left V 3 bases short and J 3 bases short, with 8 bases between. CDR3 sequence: CASSFDRKETQYF. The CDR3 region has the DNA TGTGCCAGCAGCTTCGACAGGAAAGAGACCCAGTACTTC.